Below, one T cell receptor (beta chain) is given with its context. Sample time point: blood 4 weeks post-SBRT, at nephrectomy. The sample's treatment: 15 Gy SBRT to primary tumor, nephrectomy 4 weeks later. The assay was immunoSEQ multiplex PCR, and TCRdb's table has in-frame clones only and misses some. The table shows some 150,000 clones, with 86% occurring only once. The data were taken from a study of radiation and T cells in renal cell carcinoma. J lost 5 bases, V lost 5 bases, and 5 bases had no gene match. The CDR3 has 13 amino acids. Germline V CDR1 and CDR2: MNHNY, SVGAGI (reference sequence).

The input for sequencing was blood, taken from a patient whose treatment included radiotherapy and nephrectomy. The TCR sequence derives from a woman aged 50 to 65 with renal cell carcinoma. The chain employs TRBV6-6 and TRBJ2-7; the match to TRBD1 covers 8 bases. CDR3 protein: CASSRTGRNEQYF. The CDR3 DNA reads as TGTGCCAGCAGTCGGACAGGGAGAAACGAGCAGTACTTC.